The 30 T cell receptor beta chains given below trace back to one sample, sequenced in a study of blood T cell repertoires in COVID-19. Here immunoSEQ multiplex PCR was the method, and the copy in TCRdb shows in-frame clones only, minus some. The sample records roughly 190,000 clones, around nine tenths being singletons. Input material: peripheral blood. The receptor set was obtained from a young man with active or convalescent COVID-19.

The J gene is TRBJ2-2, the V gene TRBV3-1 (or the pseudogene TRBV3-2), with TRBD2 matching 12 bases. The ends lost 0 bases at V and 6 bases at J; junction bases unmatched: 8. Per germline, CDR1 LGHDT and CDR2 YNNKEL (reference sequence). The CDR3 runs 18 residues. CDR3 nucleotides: TGTGCCAGCAGCCAAGAATCCCCCGCTAGCGGGAGGGCCGGGGAGCTGTTTTTT. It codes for CASSQESPASGRAGELFF.

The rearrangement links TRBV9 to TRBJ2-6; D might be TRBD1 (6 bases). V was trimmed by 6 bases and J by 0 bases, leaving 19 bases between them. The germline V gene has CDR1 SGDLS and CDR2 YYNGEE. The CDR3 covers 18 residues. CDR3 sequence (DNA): TGTGCCAGCACCGGCCCCACAGGGCATAGCTCTGGGGCCAACGTCCTGACTTTC. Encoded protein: CASTGPTGHSSGANVLTF. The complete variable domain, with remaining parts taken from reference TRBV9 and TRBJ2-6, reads DSGVTQTPKHLITATGQRVTLRCSPRSGDLSVYWYQQSLDQGLQFLIQYYNGEERAKGNILERFSAQQFPDLHSELNLSSLELGDSALYFCASTGPTGHSSGANVLTFGAGSRLTVL.

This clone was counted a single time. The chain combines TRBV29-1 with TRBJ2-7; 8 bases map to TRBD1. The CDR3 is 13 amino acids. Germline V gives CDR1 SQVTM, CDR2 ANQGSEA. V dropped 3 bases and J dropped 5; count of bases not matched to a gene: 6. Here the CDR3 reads CSVDGQGADEQYF. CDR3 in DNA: TGCAGCGTTGATGGGCAGGGGGCCGACGAGCAGTACTTC.

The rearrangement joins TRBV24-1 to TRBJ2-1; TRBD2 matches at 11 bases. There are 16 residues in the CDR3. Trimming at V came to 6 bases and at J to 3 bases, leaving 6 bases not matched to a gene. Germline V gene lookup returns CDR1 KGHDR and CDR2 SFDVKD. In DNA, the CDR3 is TGTGCCACCAGTCGGGCTAGCGGGGGGAGCTACAATGAGCAGTTCTTC. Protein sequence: CATSRASGGSYNEQFF.

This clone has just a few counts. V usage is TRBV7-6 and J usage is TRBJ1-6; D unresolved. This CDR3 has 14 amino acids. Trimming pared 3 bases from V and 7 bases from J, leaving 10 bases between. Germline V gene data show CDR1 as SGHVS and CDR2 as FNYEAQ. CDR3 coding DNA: TGTGCCAGCAGCTTGAGTTCCGAAAATTCACCCCTCCACTTT. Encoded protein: CASSLSSENSPLHF.

The DNA of the CDR3 is TGTGCCAGCAGTTGGACAAGAGGAGACTACACCTTC. Translating gives CASSWTRGDYTF. The V and J genes are TRBV6-6 and TRBJ1-2; D perhaps matches TRBD1 (5 bases). Germline CDR1 is MNHNY and CDR2 is SVGAGI (reference sequence). V was trimmed by 4 bases and J by 10 bases, leaving 13 bases between them. The CDR3 extends over 12 amino acids.

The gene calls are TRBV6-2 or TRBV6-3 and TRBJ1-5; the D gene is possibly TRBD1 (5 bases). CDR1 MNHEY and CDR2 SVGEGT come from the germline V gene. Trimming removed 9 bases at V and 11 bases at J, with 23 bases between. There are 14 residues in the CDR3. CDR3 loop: CASSPGLLVVAQHF. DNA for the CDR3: TGTGCCAGTAGTCCGGGACTTCTGGTCGTGGCCCAGCATTTT.

CDR3 region: CASSGVGVTEAFF. The CDR3 nucleotides are TGTGCCAGCAGTGGGGTCGGGGTCACTGAAGCTTTCTTT. The J gene is TRBJ1-1, the V gene TRBV2; D gene ambiguous. Germline V CDR1 and CDR2: SNHLY, FYNNEI. With 4 bases removed from V and 4 bases from J, the gap between germline ends came to 10 bases. CDR3 size: 13 residues.

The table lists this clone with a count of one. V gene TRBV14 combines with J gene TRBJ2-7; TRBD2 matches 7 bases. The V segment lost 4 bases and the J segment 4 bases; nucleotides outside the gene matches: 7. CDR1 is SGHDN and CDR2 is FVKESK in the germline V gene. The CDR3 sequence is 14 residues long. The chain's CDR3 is CASSPVAGAYEQYF. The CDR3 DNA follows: TGTGCCAGCAGCCCCGTGGCGGGAGCTTACGAGCAGTACTTC.

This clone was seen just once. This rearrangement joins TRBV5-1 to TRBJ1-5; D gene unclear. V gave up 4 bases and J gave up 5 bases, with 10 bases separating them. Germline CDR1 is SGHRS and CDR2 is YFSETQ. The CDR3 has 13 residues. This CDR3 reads CASSPTVDQPQHF. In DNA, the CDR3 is TGCGCCAGCAGCCCTACAGTCGATCAGCCCCAGCATTTT.

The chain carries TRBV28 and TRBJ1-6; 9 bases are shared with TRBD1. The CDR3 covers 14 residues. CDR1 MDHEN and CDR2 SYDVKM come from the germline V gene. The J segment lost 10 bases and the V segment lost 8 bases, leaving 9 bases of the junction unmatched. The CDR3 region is CASVRDRVVSPLHF. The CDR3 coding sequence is TGTGCCAGCGTCAGGGACAGGGTTGTGTCACCCCTCCACTTT.

CDR3 sequence reads: CASSLGGARGAFF. The CDR3 nucleotides read TGTGCCAGCAGCCTCGGTGGGGCCAGGGGAGCTTTCTTT. This chain uses TRBV12-3 or TRBV12-4 with TRBJ1-1; D perhaps matches TRBD1 (6 bases). There are 13 residues in the CDR3. The germline V and J ends were trimmed by 6 bases and 10 bases, with 18 bases remaining between them.

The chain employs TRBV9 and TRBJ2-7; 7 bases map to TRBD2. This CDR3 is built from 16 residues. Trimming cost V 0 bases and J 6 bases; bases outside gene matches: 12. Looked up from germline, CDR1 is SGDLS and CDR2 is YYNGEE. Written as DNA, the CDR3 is TGTGCCAGCAGCGTAGTCCCGAGCGGGGCGGTCGCCGAGCAGTACTTC. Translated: CASSVVPSGAVAEQYF.

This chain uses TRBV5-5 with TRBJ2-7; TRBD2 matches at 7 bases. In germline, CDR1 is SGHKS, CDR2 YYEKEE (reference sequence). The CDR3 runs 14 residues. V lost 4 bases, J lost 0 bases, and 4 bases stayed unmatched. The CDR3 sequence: CASSARDYSYEQYF. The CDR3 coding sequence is TGTGCCAGCAGCGCCCGGGACTACTCCTACGAGCAGTACTTC.

Written as DNA, the CDR3 is TGTGCTAGTGGTTTTGAGGGGGCCGGGGAGCTGTTTTTT. This codes for CASGFEGAGELFF. The J gene is TRBJ2-2, the V gene TRBV12-5; D might be TRBD1 (6 bases). The CDR3 covers 13 residues. The germline CDR1 and CDR2 sequences are LGHNT and FRNRAP. V was shortened by 3 bases and J by 6 bases, with 8 bases between the two germline ends. Based on the CDR3 plus reference TRBV12-5 and TRBJ2-2, the full variable domain is DARVTQTPRHKVTEMGQEVTMRCQPILGHNTVFWYRQTMMQGLELLAYFRNRAPLDDSGMPKDRFSAEMPDATLATLKIQPSEPRDSAVYFCASGFEGAGELFFGEGSRLTVL.

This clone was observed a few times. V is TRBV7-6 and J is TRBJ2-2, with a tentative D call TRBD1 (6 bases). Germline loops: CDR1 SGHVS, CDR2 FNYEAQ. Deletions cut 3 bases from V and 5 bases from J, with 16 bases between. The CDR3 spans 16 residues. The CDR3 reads CASSFDPGQSTGELFF. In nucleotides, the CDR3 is TGTGCCAGCAGCTTCGATCCGGGACAAAGTACCGGGGAGCTGTTTTTT.

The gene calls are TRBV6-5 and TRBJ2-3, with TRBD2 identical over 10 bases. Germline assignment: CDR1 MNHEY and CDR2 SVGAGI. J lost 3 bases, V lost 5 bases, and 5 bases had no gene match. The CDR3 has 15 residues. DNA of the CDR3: TGTGCCAGCAGTATAGCGGGGGGCTGGACAGATACGCAGTATTTT. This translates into CASSIAGGWTDTQYF.

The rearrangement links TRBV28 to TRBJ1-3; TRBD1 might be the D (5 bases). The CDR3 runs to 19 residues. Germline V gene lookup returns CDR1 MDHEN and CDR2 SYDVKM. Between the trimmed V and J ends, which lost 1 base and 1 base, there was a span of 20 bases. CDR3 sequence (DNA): TGTGCCAGCAGTTTATTGGCCCTGGTCCCTGACAGTTCTGGAAACACCATATATTTT. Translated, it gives CASSLLALVPDSSGNTIYF.

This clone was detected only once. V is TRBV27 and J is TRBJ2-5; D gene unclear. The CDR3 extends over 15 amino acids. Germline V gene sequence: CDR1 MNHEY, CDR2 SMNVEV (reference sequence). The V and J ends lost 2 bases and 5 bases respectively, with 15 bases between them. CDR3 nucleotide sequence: TGTGCCAGCAGTTTAAATGATAGGTCGAGGGAGACCCAGTACTTC. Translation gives CASSLNDRSRETQYF.

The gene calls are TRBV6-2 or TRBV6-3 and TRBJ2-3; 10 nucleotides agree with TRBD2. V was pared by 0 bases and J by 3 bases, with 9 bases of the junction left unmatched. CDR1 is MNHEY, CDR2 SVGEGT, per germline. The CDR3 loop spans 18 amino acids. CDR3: CASSYSSSGSIRTDTQYF. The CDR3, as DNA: TGTGCCAGCAGTTACTCTTCTAGCGGGAGTATAAGAACAGATACGCAGTATTTT.

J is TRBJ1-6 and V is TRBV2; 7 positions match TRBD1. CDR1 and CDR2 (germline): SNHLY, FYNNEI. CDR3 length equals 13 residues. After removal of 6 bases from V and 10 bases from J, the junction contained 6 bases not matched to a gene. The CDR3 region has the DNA TGTGCCAGCAGCAACAGGGGCGGGTCACCCCTCCACTTT. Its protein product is CASSNRGGSPLHF.

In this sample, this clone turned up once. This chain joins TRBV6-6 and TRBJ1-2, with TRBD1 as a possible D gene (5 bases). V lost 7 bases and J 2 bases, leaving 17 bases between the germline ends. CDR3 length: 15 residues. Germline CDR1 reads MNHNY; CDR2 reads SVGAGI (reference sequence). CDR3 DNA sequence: TGTGCCAGCACCGATGAAGGGGTCGGGAACTATGGCTACACCTTC. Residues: CASTDEGVGNYGYTF.

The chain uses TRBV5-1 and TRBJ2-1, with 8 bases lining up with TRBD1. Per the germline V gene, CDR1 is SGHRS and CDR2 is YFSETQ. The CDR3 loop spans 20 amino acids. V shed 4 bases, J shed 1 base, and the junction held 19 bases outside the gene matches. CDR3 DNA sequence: TGCGCCAGCAGCCGTGTAACGCAGGGGGCCCCCAACCGTTCCTACAATGAGCAGTTCTTC. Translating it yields CASSRVTQGAPNRSYNEQFF.

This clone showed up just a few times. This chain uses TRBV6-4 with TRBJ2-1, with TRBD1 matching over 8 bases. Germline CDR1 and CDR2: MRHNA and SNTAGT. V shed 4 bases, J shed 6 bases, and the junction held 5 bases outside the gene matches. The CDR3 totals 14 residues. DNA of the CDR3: TGTGCCAGCAGTGCCGGACAGGGTGGCAATGAGCAGTTCTTC. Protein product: CASSAGQGGNEQFF.

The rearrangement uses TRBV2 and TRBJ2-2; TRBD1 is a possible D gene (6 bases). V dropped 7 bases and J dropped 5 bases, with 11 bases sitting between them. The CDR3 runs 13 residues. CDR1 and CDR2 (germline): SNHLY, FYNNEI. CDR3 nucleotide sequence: TGTGCCAGCACCACGGACAGAACCGGGGAGCTGTTTTTT. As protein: CASTTDRTGELFF.

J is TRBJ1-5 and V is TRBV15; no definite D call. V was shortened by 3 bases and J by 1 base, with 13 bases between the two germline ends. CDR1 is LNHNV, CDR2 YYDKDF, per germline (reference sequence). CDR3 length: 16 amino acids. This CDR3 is CATSSGGHGSNQPQHF. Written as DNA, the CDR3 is TGTGCCACCAGCAGTGGAGGCCATGGGAGCAATCAGCCCCAGCATTTT.

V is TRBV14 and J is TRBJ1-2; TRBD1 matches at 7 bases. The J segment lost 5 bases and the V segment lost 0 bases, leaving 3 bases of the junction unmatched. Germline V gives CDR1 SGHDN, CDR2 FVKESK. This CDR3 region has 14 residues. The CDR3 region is CASSQDPGGYGYTF. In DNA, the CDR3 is TGTGCCAGCAGCCAAGACCCAGGGGGGTATGGCTACACCTTC.

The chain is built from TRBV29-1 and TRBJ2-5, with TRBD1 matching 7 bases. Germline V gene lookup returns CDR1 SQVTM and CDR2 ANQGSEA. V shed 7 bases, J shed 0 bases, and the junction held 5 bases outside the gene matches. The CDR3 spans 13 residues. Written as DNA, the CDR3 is TGCAGCGCCGCCGGGACAGACCAAGAGACCCAGTACTTC. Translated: CSAAGTDQETQYF. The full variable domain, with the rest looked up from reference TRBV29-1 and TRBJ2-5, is SAVISQKPSRDICQRGTSLTIQCQVDSQVTMMFWYRQQPGQSLTLIATANQGSEATYESGFVIDKFPISRPNLTFSTLTVSNMSPEDSSIYLCSAAGTDQETQYFGPGTRLLVL.

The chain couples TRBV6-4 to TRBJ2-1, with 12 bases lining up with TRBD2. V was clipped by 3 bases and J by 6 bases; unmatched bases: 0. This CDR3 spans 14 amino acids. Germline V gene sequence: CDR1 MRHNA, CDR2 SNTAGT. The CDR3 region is CASSEGLAGNEQFF. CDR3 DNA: TGTGCCAGCAGTGAGGGACTAGCGGGCAATGAGCAGTTCTTC.

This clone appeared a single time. CDR3 loop: CASSLGTGGAGTEAFF. The DNA of the CDR3 is TGCGCCAGCAGCTTAGGGACAGGGGGCGCCGGGACTGAAGCTTTCTTT. The chain carries TRBV5-1 and TRBJ1-1, with 12 positions matching TRBD1. The CDR3 extends over 16 amino acids. J gave up 5 bases and V 2 bases, and 7 bases lay outside the gene matches. In germline, CDR1 is SGHRS, CDR2 YFSETQ.